This TCR beta chain comes out of a study of T cell repertoires in cytomegalovirus infection. TCRdb re-called the reads with MiXCR, one entry per CDR3 protein. This repertoire shows around 900,000 distinct CDR3 sequences, around 32% found once; its top ten account for over 12%. The CDR3 consists of 14 residues. J lost 1 base, V lost 8 bases, and 3 bases had no gene match. Germline V gene data show CDR1 as MNHNS and CDR2 as SASEGT. Details on this clonotype: Antigen unknown.

The source is a human donor in good health (CMV status not recorded). Some clones in this sample may be carry-over from other donors' samples. Source: cultured CD8+ T cells from PBMCs, taken from culture after CMV antigen stimulation. J is TRBJ1-1 and V is TRBV6-1, with 11 bases lining up with TRBD1. CDR3 sequence: CASAGTGGNTEAFF. The CDR3 DNA reads as TGTGCCAGCGCCGGGACAGGGGGGAACACTGAAGCTTTCTTT.